Only a few counts were recorded for the clone carrying this TCR beta chain. These data are taken from a study of blood T cell repertoires in COVID-19. Study background: Nucleic acid was either cDNA or gDNA, and it came from T cells, B-cell-depleted T cells, or PBMCs.

Original methodology: Researchers report that nucleated cell counts were estimated from reference gene primer amplification. Profiled with immunoSEQ multiplex PCR; TCRdb holds only in-frame clones, not every one. The V and J calls and clone size are taken from that table; D and trimming were inferred from the DNA. The table includes 100,000 or so clones, around four fifths detected once. The sequenced sample was peripheral blood. The source is a woman aged 70 to 79 with active or convalescent COVID-19.

The DNA for the CDR3 is TGTGCCAGTAGTGGATCCCAGGGATTCAATGAAAAACTGTTTTTT. This encodes CASSGSQGFNEKLFF. The chain has TRBV19 and TRBJ1-4; TRBD1 is a possible D gene (5 bases). Germline lookup yields CDR1 LNHDA and CDR2 SQIVND (reference sequence). Trimming stripped 5 bases from V and 5 bases from J, with 15 bases between. This CDR3 is built from 15 residues. Full variable domain (outside the CDR3, taken from reference TRBV19 and TRBJ1-4): DGGITQSPKYLFRKEGQNVTLSCEQNLNHDAMYWYRQDPGQGLRLIYYSQIVNDFQKGDIAEGYSVSREKKESFPLTVTSAQKNPTAFYLCASSGSQGFNEKLFFGSGTQLSVL.